This T cell receptor beta chain was obtained from a study of blood T cell repertoires in COVID-19. Across the whole study: Both acute and convalescent COVID-19 samples were obtained from the United States, Italy and Spain. PBMCs, B-cell-depleted T cells, or T cells were the source of the cDNA or gDNA that made up the material.

This clone was observed once. Original analysis: Estimation of nucleated cell counts relied on the amplification of reference gene primers. Data came from immunoSEQ multiplex PCR; TCRdb stores just in-frame clones and leaves some out. The V and J calls and the clone size are those of that table, but D and trimming were determined from the DNA. Among roughly 260,000 clones listed, about 87% were seen once. V was pared by 4 bases and J by 4 bases, with 20 bases between. This CDR3 is 16 amino acids long. Per the germline V gene, CDR1 is SGHNT and CDR2 is YYREEE (reference sequence). The chain links TRBV5-4 to TRBJ2-5; a possible D gene is TRBD2 (6 bases). The sequenced sample consisted of peripheral blood. The TCR comes from a man in his 60s who had recovered from COVID-19. In nucleotides, the CDR3 is TGTGCCAGCAGCCACCTCCCTCCGGGGGTGAGAGAGACCCAGTACTTC. Its translation: CASSHLPPGVRETQYF. Full variable domain (missing parts from reference TRBV5-4 and TRBJ2-5): ETGVTQSPTHLIKTRGQQVTLRCSSQSGHNTVSWYQQALGQGPQFIFQYYREEENGRGNFPPRFSGLQFPNYSSELNVNALELDDSALYLCASSHLPPGVRETQYFGPGTRLLVL.